This T cell receptor beta chain appears in the sequencing data of a study of lymphopenia after photon versus proton radiotherapy. General observations from the study: Authors raise, but do not show, better survival with proton therapy. Oligoclonal CD8+ Temra expansion after nadir drove photon patients' diversity drop.

Deletions cut 7 bases from V and 5 bases from J, with 11 bases between. The CDR3 length is 13 residues. Germline V gene data show CDR1 as ENHRY and CDR2 as SYGVKD. The table came from immunoSEQ multiplex PCR; TCRdb's copy has only in-frame clones and leaves some out. There are 25,000 to 35,000 clones in the sample; 85% to 90% occur only once, and around 6.7% lies in the top ten. For this clone: Its cognate antigen is unknown.

This specimen consisted of peripheral blood, obtained from a patient treated with proton-based radiotherapy. The V gene is TRBV10-3, the J gene TRBJ1-4, with D hard to call. The receptor was derived from a woman in her sixties or seventies with pancreatic cancer. Some clones in this sample may be carry-over from other donors' samples. CDR3 coding DNA: TGTGCCATCAAGAGGGATGCGAATGAAAAACTGTTTTTT. Translated, it gives CAIKRDANEKLFF.